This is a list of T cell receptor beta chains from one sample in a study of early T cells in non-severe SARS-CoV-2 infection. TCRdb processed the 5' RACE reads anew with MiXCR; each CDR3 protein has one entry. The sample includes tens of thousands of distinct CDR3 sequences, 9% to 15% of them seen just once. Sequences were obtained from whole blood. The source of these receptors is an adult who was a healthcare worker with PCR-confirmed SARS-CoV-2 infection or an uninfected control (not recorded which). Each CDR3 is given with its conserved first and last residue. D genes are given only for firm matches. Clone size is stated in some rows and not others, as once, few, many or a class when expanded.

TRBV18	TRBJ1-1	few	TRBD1	TGTGCCAGCTCACCCTTACAGGGGCGAATCATGAACACTGAAGCTTTCTTT	CASSPLQGRIMNTEAFF
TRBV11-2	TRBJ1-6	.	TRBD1	TGTGCCAGCAGCTCTCGGCAGGGGGGGAGCTCCTATAATTCACCCCTCCACTTT	CASSSRQGGSSYNSPLHF
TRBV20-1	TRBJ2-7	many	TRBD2	TGCAGTGCTGAAGCGGGACACAGAGGGGCTAGCGGGAGATCTGGCGAGCAGTACTTC	CSAEAGHRGASGRSGEQYF
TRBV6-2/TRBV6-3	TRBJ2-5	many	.	TGTGCCAGCAGTTTTGGGGGGCGCTTGGAGACCCAGTACTTC	CASSFGGRLETQYF
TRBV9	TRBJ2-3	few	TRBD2	TGTGCCAGCAGCGTAGCGCACACGGGAGGGATGGGAGATACGCAGTATTTT	CASSVAHTGGMGDTQYF
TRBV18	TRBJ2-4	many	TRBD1	TGTGCCAGCTCAGAAGGACAGGCGTTAGCCAAAAACATTCAGTACTTC	CASSEGQALAKNIQYF
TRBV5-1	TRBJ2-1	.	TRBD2	TGCGCCAGCAGCACCGGACTAGCGGGAGGGCCAGGTGAGCAGTTCTTC	CASSTGLAGGPGEQFF
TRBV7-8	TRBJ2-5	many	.	TGTGCCAGCAGCTCCACGATCGGGGCCCAGTACTTC	CASSSTIGAQYF
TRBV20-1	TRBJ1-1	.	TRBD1	TGCAGTGCTCACCGCGGACAGGGTGGATCTTTCTTT	CSAHRGQGGSFF
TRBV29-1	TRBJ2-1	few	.	TGCAGCGTTTCGGACAATGAGCAGTTCTTC	CSVSDNEQFF
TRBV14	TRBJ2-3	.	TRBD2	TGTGCCAGCAGCCTGGACAGGGACGGACTAGCGGGCCCCACAGATACGCAGTATTTT	CASSLDRDGLAGPTDTQYF
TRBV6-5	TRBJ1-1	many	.	TGTGCCAGCAGTTACTTGAAGACAGTGGGGAACACTGAAGCTTTCTTT	CASSYLKTVGNTEAFF
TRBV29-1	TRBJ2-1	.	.	TGCAGCGTTGAAGAGACAGTCCCCTACAATGAGCAGTTCTTC	CSVEETVPYNEQFF
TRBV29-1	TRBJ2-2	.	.	TGCAGCGTTGACTCCAAGGGCCGATTATCCGGGGAGCTGTTTTTT	CSVDSKGRLSGELFF
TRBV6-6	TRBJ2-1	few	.	TGTGCCAGCAGTTATTCCATGAAGGACACCTACAATGAGCAGTTCTTC	CASSYSMKDTYNEQFF
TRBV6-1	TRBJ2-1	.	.	TGTGCCAGCAGTGACCTAAGACCAGGCAGCGATGAGCAGTTCTTC	CASSDLRPGSDEQFF